This T cell receptor beta chain was obtained from a study of blood T cell repertoires in COVID-19. In the study's own analysis: Estimation of nucleated cell counts relied on the amplification of reference gene primers. Data came from immunoSEQ multiplex PCR; TCRdb stores just in-frame clones and leaves some out. For V, J and clone size, that table is used; D and trimming come from the DNA. The top ten hold more than 25% of the sample, which has about 50,000 clones, 79% seen once. Germline V lookup: CDR1 SEHNR, CDR2 FQNEAQ (reference sequence). J gave up 3 bases and V 5 bases, and 4 bases lay outside the gene matches. The CDR3 extends over 13 amino acids.

The clonotype was recovered from a man aged 70-80 years with acute or convalescent COVID-19. The chain employs TRBV7-9 and TRBJ2-7, with TRBD1 identical over 7 bases. Sequencing input: peripheral blood. This CDR3 reads CASSLTGVYEQYF. CDR3 sequence (DNA): TGTGCCAGCAGCCTTACAGGGGTCTACGAGCAGTACTTC. The full variable domain, rest sourced from reference TRBV7-9 and TRBJ2-7, is DTGVSQNPRHKITKRGQNVTFRCDPISEHNRLYWYRQTLGQGPEFLTYFQNEAQLEKSRLLSDRFSAERPKGSFSTLEIQRTEQGDSAMYLCASSLTGVYEQYFGPGTRLTVT.